This TCR beta chain was found in a study of cytomegalovirus exposure and HLA in healthy donors. CDR3 length: 16 amino acids. The trim removed 4 bases at V and 5 bases at J, leaving 5 bases unmatched. Germline-derived CDR1 and CDR2 are SGHTA and FQGNSA. The PCR contained 60 Vbeta and 13 Jbeta primers. The assay was immunoSEQ multiplex PCR, and TCRdb's table has in-frame clones only and misses some. The sample lists over 150,000 clones, 85% occurring once. This sequence was found in a boy aged 2 to 9 in good health and CMV-seronegative. The specimen was PBMCs. This chain connects TRBV7-2 to TRBJ2-3; 14 bases fit TRBD2. The CDR3: CASSSRLAGGQDTQYF. The CDR3 DNA follows: TGTGCCAGCAGCTCGCGACTAGCGGGGGGGCAAGATACGCAGTATTTT.